The 30 T cell receptor beta chains given below trace back to one sample, sequenced in a study of cytomegalovirus exposure and HLA in healthy donors. The study ran its PCR with 60 Vbeta and 13 Jbeta primers. Clones were sequenced by immunoSEQ multiplex PCR, and TCRdb holds only the in-frame ones, with some missing. The data show over 100,000 clones, around four fifths seen once. Specimen: PBMCs. The receptors derive from a female donor in good health and CMV-seronegative.

V usage is TRBV30 and J usage is TRBJ1-4; a weak D match, TRBD1 (5 bases). Trimming removed 2 bases from V and 4 bases from J, with 11 bases in between. Germline V gene data show CDR1 as GTSNPN and CDR2 as SVGIG (reference sequence). The CDR3 consists of 14 residues. CDR3 coding DNA: TGTGCCTGGAGTAAAGGGGCCATTAATGAAAAACTGTTTTTT. Residues: CAWSKGAINEKLFF. The full variable domain, its missing parts supplied by reference TRBV30 and TRBJ1-4, is SQTIHQWPATLVQPVGSPLSLECTVEGTSNPNLYWYRQAAGRGLQLLFYSVGIGQISSEVPQNLSASRPQDRQFILSSKKLLLSDSGFYLCAWSKGAINEKLFFGSGTQLSVL.

The chain joins TRBV5-8 to TRBJ2-3; weak D call: TRBD1 (5 bases). CDR1 is SGHTS, CDR2 YDEGEE, per germline. V lost 0 bases and J lost 1, with 9 bases in between. This CDR3 has 15 amino acids. CDR3 loop: CASSLGLQGTDTQYF. CDR3 bases: TGTGCCAGCAGCTTGGGCCTACAGGGCACAGATACGCAGTATTTT.

The chain uses TRBV6-1 and TRBJ1-2, with 8 bases that match TRBD1. This CDR3 is 15 amino acids long. The trim removed 10 bases at V and 0 bases at J, leaving 10 bases unmatched. Germline V gene sequence: CDR1 MNHNS, CDR2 SASEGT. CDR3 loop: CAIPTTGDPNYGYTF. DNA for the CDR3: TGTGCCATCCCCACGACAGGGGACCCTAACTATGGCTACACCTTC.

V is TRBV29-1 and J is TRBJ2-7, with D possibly TRBD1 on 5 matching bases. CDR1 is SQVTM and CDR2 is ANQGSEA in the germline V gene. Trimming left V 6 bases short and J 4 bases short, with 13 bases between. This CDR3 has 12 amino acids. CDR3 nucleotide sequence: TGCAGCGTCCGGCAAGGGGTGTACGAGCAGTACTTC. Its protein product is CSVRQGVYEQYF.

A single count supports this clone. The V gene is TRBV28, the J gene TRBJ1-4; D perhaps matches TRBD1 (6 bases). CDR3 size: 16 residues. The V gene's germline CDR1 is MDHEN and CDR2 SYDVKM. Trimming pared 4 bases from V and 4 bases from J, leaving 16 bases between. CDR3 region: CASSSPRQGNNEKLFF. In DNA form, the CDR3 reads TGTGCCAGCAGTTCACCACGTCAGGGGAATAATGAAAAACTGTTTTTT.

As regards this clone: The identical CDR3 is also encoded by other nucleotide sequences in the sample. The V and J genes are TRBV7-2 and TRBJ2-3, with 10 bases aligning to TRBD2. Looked up from germline, CDR1 is SGHTA and CDR2 is FQGNSA. The CDR3 length is 15 residues. Trimming took 5 bases from V and 4 from J; bases not matched to a gene: 6. CDR3 loop: CASSLGLAGADTQYF. In DNA form, the CDR3 reads TGTGCCAGCAGCCTAGGGCTAGCGGGAGCAGATACGCAGTATTTT.

The chain uses TRBV28 and TRBJ2-7; TRBD1 is a possible D gene (5 bases). The germline gives CDR1 MDHEN, CDR2 SYDVKM. Trimming cost V 6 bases and J 0 bases, with 9 bases left between them. The CDR3 consists of 13 residues. The CDR3 is CASRTARSYEQYF. The CDR3 DNA is TGTGCCAGCAGGACAGCCCGCTCCTACGAGCAGTACTTC.

V is TRBV19 and J is TRBJ2-2, with TRBD1 identical over 9 bases. Germline lookup yields CDR1 LNHDA and CDR2 SQIVND (reference sequence). This CDR3 spans 16 amino acids. V was clipped by 6 bases and J by 4 bases; unmatched bases: 9. The CDR3 region is CASRLTGGAGTGELFF. The CDR3 nucleotides are TGTGCCAGTAGACTCACAGGGGGCGCGGGCACCGGGGAGCTGTTTTTT.

This rearrangement joins TRBV28 to TRBJ1-2; the D gene is possibly TRBD1 (5 bases). This CDR3 has 13 residues. Germline loops: CDR1 MDHEN, CDR2 SYDVKM. V lost 5 bases and J 7 bases, leaving 14 bases between the germline ends. DNA of the CDR3: TGTGCCAGCAGTCTTCGGGGGGGTGGTGGCTACACCTTC. This translates into CASSLRGGGGYTF.

CDR3 sequence (DNA): TGTGCCAGCAGCTTAGCGACTAGCGGGCTCTCCTACGAGCAGTACTTC. Residues: CASSLATSGLSYEQYF. The chain is built from TRBV7-9 and TRBJ2-7; 10 nucleotides match TRBD2. V gave up 0 bases and J gave up 0 bases; unmatched junction bases: 2. CDR3 size: 16 residues. Germline CDR1 is SEHNR and CDR2 is FQNEAQ (reference sequence). The full variable domain, completed using reference TRBV7-9 and TRBJ2-7, is DTGVSQNPRHKITKRGQNVTFRCDPISEHNRLYWYRQTLGQGPEFLTYFQNEAQLEKSRLLSDRFSAERPKGSFSTLEIQRTEQGDSAMYLCASSLATSGLSYEQYFGPGTRLTVT.

J is TRBJ2-3 and V is TRBV7-9; TRBD2 aligns across 8 bases. This CDR3 is 16 amino acids long. Trimming took 4 bases from V and 0 from J; bases not matched to a gene: 6. Germline V gives CDR1 SEHNR, CDR2 FQNEAQ (reference sequence). CDR3 protein: CASSSSTSASTDTQYF. The CDR3 DNA reads TGTGCCAGCAGCTCTTCGACTAGCGCTAGCACAGATACGCAGTATTTT.

This sequence joins TRBV6-6 and TRBJ2-1, with D possibly being TRBD1 (6 bases). Trimming cost V 3 bases and J 3 bases, with 12 bases left between them. The CDR3 spans 15 residues. Germline CDR1 is MNHNY and CDR2 is SVGAGI (reference sequence). The chain's CDR3 is CASSYETGGYNEQFF. The DNA for the CDR3 is TGTGCCAGCAGTTATGAGACAGGAGGCTACAATGAGCAGTTCTTC.

This clone was counted a single time. V gene TRBV4-2 combines with J gene TRBJ2-7, with D possibly matching TRBD2 (6 bases). Germline CDR1 is LGHNA and CDR2 is YNFKEQ. The CDR3 totals 15 residues. V shed 0 bases and J shed 2 bases, with 11 bases lying between them. CDR3 bases: TGTGCCAGCAGCCAAGATCTGGCGGGGACCTACGAGCAGTACTTC. It codes for CASSQDLAGTYEQYF.

The genes are TRBV5-1 and TRBJ1-1, with 7 bases that match TRBD1. The CDR3 extends over 14 amino acids. CDR1 SGHRS and CDR2 YFSETQ come from the germline V gene. V dropped 4 bases and J dropped 9; count of bases not matched to a gene: 12. The CDR3 region is CASSTSTGIVKAFF. The CDR3 region has the DNA TGCGCCAGCAGCACATCGACAGGGATAGTGAAAGCTTTCTTT. The variable domain in full, with the rest retrieved from reference TRBV5-1 and TRBJ1-1, is KAGVTQTPRYLIKTRGQQVTLSCSPISGHRSVSWYQQTPGQGLQFLFEYFSETQRNKGNFPGRFSGRQFSNSRSEMNVSTLELGDSALYLCASSTSTGIVKAFFGQGTRLTVV.

J is TRBJ1-2 and V is TRBV28, with D uncertain. Per germline, CDR1 MDHEN and CDR2 SYDVKM. Trimming shortened V by 3 bases and J by 7 bases, and 9 bases separated the two germline ends. This CDR3 is 12 amino acids long. CDR3 sequence: CASSFRVGGYTF. CDR3 DNA sequence: TGTGCCAGCAGTTTCCGGGTAGGTGGCTACACCTTC.

The chain has TRBV12-2 and TRBJ2-7; the table calls TRBD2, which could not be checked here. TRBV12-2 is assigned pseudogene status. This CDR3 region has 18 residues. For the CDR3, the DNA is TGTGCAAGTCGCCTGATTCGATGCGGGGGGCTAAGAGTGTACGAGCAGTACTTC. It is translated as CASRLIRCGGLRVYEQYF.

This clone was seen once. The J gene is TRBJ2-4, the V gene TRBV28; D is unclear. V lost 2 bases to trimming and J lost 3 bases, with 5 bases between them. Germline-derived CDR1 and CDR2 are MDHEN and SYDVKM. The CDR3 has 13 residues. In DNA form, the CDR3 reads TGTGCCAGCAGTTTAGATAGCAAAAACATTCAGTACTTC. Translating gives CASSLDSKNIQYF.

V usage is TRBV7-8 and J usage is TRBJ2-1; 7 nucleotides match TRBD2. Germline trimming cut 8 bases from V and 6 bases from J; bases unmatched to any gene: 22. Germline V gene data show CDR1 as SGHVS and CDR2 as FQNEAQ. This CDR3 region has 18 residues. CDR3 coding DNA: TGTGCCAGCGGTTTGGGGGTGTTCGGTCGGGAGGTTAGCAATGAGCAGTTCTTC. Protein sequence: CASGLGVFGREVSNEQFF.

This clone was detected a few times. The V call is TRBV28, the J call TRBJ2-5; the D is unclear. This CDR3 comprises 10 residues. In germline, CDR1 is MDHEN, CDR2 SYDVKM. Trimming pared 7 bases from V and 4 bases from J, leaving 4 bases between. The CDR3 DNA reads TGTGCCAGCAAGAGAGAGACCCAGTACTTC. Translation: CASKRETQYF.

With respect to this clone: Within the sample, other DNA sequences also encode this same CDR3. V and J are TRBV28 and TRBJ2-7; D not resolved. The germline V gene has CDR1 MDHEN and CDR2 SYDVKM. The length of the CDR3 is 13 residues. The V end lost 2 bases, the J end lost 3 bases, and 8 bases lay between the germline ends. The CDR3 DNA sequence: TGTGCCAGCAGTTTAAGGAGCAGCTACGAGCAGTACTTC. Its protein product is CASSLRSSYEQYF.

V is TRBV9 and J is TRBJ2-3; weak D call: TRBD2 (5 bases). CDR1 is SGDLS and CDR2 is YYNGEE in the germline V gene. The CDR3 has 15 residues. V was cut by 4 bases and J by 2 bases, with 14 bases left in between. CDR3 residues: CASSFRIDYTDTQYF. The CDR3 bases are TGTGCCAGCAGCTTTCGCATAGACTACACAGATACGCAGTATTTT.

The chain links TRBV5-4 to TRBJ2-7; unclear D gene. This CDR3 comprises 14 residues. Trimming removed 0 bases from V and 2 bases from J, with 9 bases in between. The germline CDR1 and CDR2 sequences are SGHNT and YYREEE (reference sequence). The CDR3 nucleotides are TGTGCCAGCAGCTTGGGTGCAGGCCCCTACGAGCAGTACTTC. Its translation: CASSLGAGPYEQYF. Full variable domain (outside the CDR3, taken from reference TRBV5-4 and TRBJ2-7): ETGVTQSPTHLIKTRGQQVTLRCSSQSGHNTVSWYQQALGQGPQFIFQYYREEENGRGNFPPRFSGLQFPNYSSELNVNALELDDSALYLCASSLGAGPYEQYFGPGTRLTVT.

The chain uses TRBV2 and TRBJ2-3; TRBD1 matches at 7 bases. In germline, CDR1 is SNHLY, CDR2 FYNNEI. The CDR3 contains 17 residues. V lost 6 bases, J lost 7 bases, and 19 bases stayed unmatched. The CDR3 coding sequence is TGTGCCAGCAGATACCGGGACAGCCACACGCGTTTAAATACGCAGTATTTT. Its protein product is CASRYRDSHTRLNTQYF.

The chain couples TRBV12-5 to TRBJ2-2; D might be TRBD2 (7 bases). The V and J ends lost 1 base and 4 bases respectively, with 16 bases between them. CDR1 is LGHNT, CDR2 FRNRAP, per germline. The CDR3 is made up of 17 amino acids. Here the CDR3 DNA reads TGTGCTAGTGGTTTGGCCAAGGGGGGGGCCGGCACCGGGGAGCTGTTTTTT. Translated, it gives CASGLAKGGAGTGELFF.

The rearrangement uses TRBV7-9 and TRBJ2-3, with D possibly matching TRBD2 (5 bases). The V gene lost 1 base and the J gene lost 6 bases, with 17 bases spanning the gap. CDR3 length: 16 residues. From germline, CDR1 is SEHNR and CDR2 FQNEAQ (reference sequence). CDR3 loop: CASSLEIQLTGDTQYF. CDR3 nucleotides: TGTGCCAGCAGCTTAGAAATCCAGCTAACGGGGGATACGCAGTATTTT. Full variable domain (missing parts from reference TRBV7-9 and TRBJ2-3): DTGVSQNPRHKITKRGQNVTFRCDPISEHNRLYWYRQTLGQGPEFLTYFQNEAQLEKSRLLSDRFSAERPKGSFSTLEIQRTEQGDSAMYLCASSLEIQLTGDTQYFGPGTRLTVL.

The gene calls are TRBV10-3 and TRBJ2-3, with 10 bases aligning to TRBD2. The V gene's germline CDR1 is ENHRY and CDR2 SYGVKD. This CDR3 contains 13 residues. Losses at the gene ends were 7 bases for V and 5 bases for J; bases not matched to a gene: 3. For the CDR3, the DNA is TGTGCCATCATGGGGACTAGCGTAGATACGCAGTATTTT. As protein: CAIMGTSVDTQYF.

This sequence joins TRBV28 and TRBJ2-2; no clear D gene. V was trimmed by 5 bases and J by 7 bases, leaving 14 bases between them. Germline V gene lookup returns CDR1 MDHEN and CDR2 SYDVKM. The CDR3 loop spans 14 amino acids. The CDR3 DNA sequence: TGTGCCAGCAGTATCCATGTTAGTGGCGGGGAGCTGTTTTTT. Residues: CASSIHVSGGELFF.

This clone was counted a few times. The chain recombines TRBV9 with TRBJ2-7; 10 nucleotides match TRBD1. This CDR3 region has 14 residues. J gave up 5 bases and V 3 bases, and 5 bases lay outside the gene matches. The germline CDR1 and CDR2 sequences are SGDLS and YYNGEE. The CDR3 nucleotides read TGTGCCAGCAGCGCCAGGGACAGGGGACACGAGCAGTACTTC. This encodes CASSARDRGHEQYF. Together with reference TRBV9 and TRBJ2-7, the CDR3 gives the full variable domain: DSGVTQTPKHLITATGQRVTLRCSPRSGDLSVYWYQQSLDQGLQFLIQYYNGEERAKGNILERFSAQQFPDLHSELNLSSLELGDSALYFCASSARDRGHEQYFGPGTRLTVT.

This clone was counted a few times. One end of the junction is discordant with germline, which a read error may explain. V gene TRBV19 combines with J gene TRBJ1-4, with D perhaps TRBD1 (6 bases). The CDR3 is made up of 19 amino acids. From germline, CDR1 is LNHDA and CDR2 SQIVND (reference sequence). In DNA form, the CDR3 reads TGTGCCGGTAGTACCCGGGGGGGGCGGATGAGGGTAGCTAATGAAAAACTGTTTTTT. Amino acids: CAGSTRGGRMRVANEKLFF.

The chain joins TRBV30 to TRBJ1-2; no definite D call. Trimming left V 5 bases short and J 4 bases short, with 8 bases between. Germline-derived CDR1 and CDR2 are GTSNPN and SVGIG (reference sequence). The length of the CDR3 is 11 residues. For the CDR3, the DNA is TGTGCCTGGGAAGAGGCCTATGGCTACACCTTC. This translates into CAWEEAYGYTF.